These 24 T cell receptor beta chains were sequenced from one sample in a study of CD8+ T cells in alopecia areata. The sample's treatment: oral pan-JAK inhibitor, 5-10 mg twice daily. The authors extracted RNA and reverse transcribed it into cDNA as the sequencing template. Profiling relied on immunoSEQ multiplex PCR, and the TCRdb table lists in-frame clones only, not all of them. The repertoire holds roughly 46,000 clones, with about 71% as singletons. The sample in question was CD8+ T cells sorted from blood, obtained at week 4, from a patient treated with tofacitinib. These receptor sequences come from a human donor with alopecia areata.

The chain carries TRBV4-3 and TRBJ2-1, with TRBD2 matching 8 bases. In germline, CDR1 is LGHNA, CDR2 YSLEER. The CDR3 has 13 residues. V shed 2 bases and J 8 bases; nucleotides not matched to a gene: 2. DNA for the CDR3: TGCGCCAGCAGCCAACGTAGCGGGGATGAGCAGTTCTTC. Residues: CASSQRSGDEQFF.

V is TRBV14 and J is TRBJ2-5; D not resolved. V lost 4 bases to trimming and J lost 2 bases, with 11 bases between them. CDR1 and CDR2 (germline): SGHDN, FVKESK. The CDR3 has 14 amino acids. CDR3 amino acids: CASSRRGRQETQYF. DNA of the CDR3: TGTGCCAGCAGCCGACGTGGGCGTCAAGAGACCCAGTACTTC.

There are a few counts of this clone. The V and J genes are TRBV13 and TRBJ1-3; D not certain. The germline V gene has CDR1 PRHDT and CDR2 FYEKMQ (reference sequence). This CDR3 has 14 amino acids. V shed 4 bases and J shed 1 base, with 8 bases lying between them. The CDR3 reads CASSSGESGNTIYF. Written as DNA, the CDR3 is TGTGCCAGCAGCTCGGGAGAATCTGGAAACACCATATATTTT.

This chain connects TRBV5-1 to TRBJ2-2, with D hard to call. Germline V gene lookup returns CDR1 SGHRS and CDR2 YFSETQ. The CDR3 is 15 residues long. V lost 2 bases and J lost 4, with 12 bases in between. The CDR3 DNA reads as TGCGCCAGCAGCTTAATGTGGGTGATCACCGGGGAGCTGTTTTTT. This gives the protein CASSLMWVITGELFF.

This clone was seen a few times. The CDR3 coding sequence is TGCAGCGTTGCCCACAGGGGATATGGCTACACCTTC. Translation gives CSVAHRGYGYTF. V and J are TRBV29-1 and TRBJ1-2; TRBD1 matches 7 bases. This CDR3 spans 12 amino acids. Losses at the gene ends were 4 bases for V and 5 bases for J; bases not matched to a gene: 4. Germline V CDR1 and CDR2: SQVTM, ANQGSEA.

The V call is TRBV29-1, the J call TRBJ1-2, with TRBD1 identical over 7 bases. With 0 bases clipped from V and 4 bases from J, the junction kept 5 bases outside the gene matches. The germline gives CDR1 SQVTM, CDR2 ANQGSEA. The CDR3 is 14 residues long. The DNA of the CDR3 is TGCAGCGTTGAAGACGCCAGGGGGAGCTATGGCTACACCTTC. Its translation is CSVEDARGSYGYTF.

The chain carries TRBV5-6 and TRBJ2-1; D could derive from TRBD1 or TRBD2 (5 bases each). Germline V gives CDR1 SGHDT, CDR2 YYEEEE. V lost 4 bases and J 4 bases, leaving 12 bases between the germline ends. This CDR3 contains 14 residues. CDR3 sequence (DNA): TGTGCCAGCAGCCTTGGGGGACGATACAATGAGCAGTTCTTC. Encoded protein: CASSLGGRYNEQFF.

This sequence joins TRBV30 and TRBJ2-7; 11 bases agree with TRBD1. Trimming cost V 3 bases and J 3 bases; bases outside gene matches: 4. Germline lookup yields CDR1 GTSNPN and CDR2 SVGIG (reference sequence). The CDR3 loop spans 14 amino acids. The CDR3 DNA follows: TGTGCCTGGAGATTGGGACAGGGGGACTACGAGCAGTACTTC. This codes for CAWRLGQGDYEQYF.

The gene calls are TRBV29-1 and TRBJ1-2; 7 bases agree with TRBD1. CDR3 length: 14 residues. Germline loops: CDR1 SQVTM, CDR2 ANQGSEA. V was pared by 0 bases and J by 3 bases, with 4 bases of the junction left unmatched. In DNA, the CDR3 is TGCAGCGTTGAAGAGGGCAGGGGGTACTATGGCTACACCTTC. Amino acid sequence: CSVEEGRGYYGYTF.

J is TRBJ2-4 and V is TRBV29-1, with 8 bases fitting TRBD1. This CDR3 region has 14 residues. V lost 2 bases, J lost 5 bases, and 5 bases stayed unmatched. Germline loops: CDR1 SQVTM, CDR2 ANQGSEA. CDR3: CSVESEQGENIQYF. The CDR3 DNA follows: TGCAGCGTTGAAAGTGAACAGGGGGAAAACATTCAGTACTTC.

V and J are TRBV2 and TRBJ2-2; 10 nucleotides match TRBD1. The CDR3 is 17 amino acids. V shed 3 bases and J 4 bases; nucleotides not matched to a gene: 8. Germline loops: CDR1 SNHLY, CDR2 FYNNEI. CDR3 protein: CASSEPGQGIFTGELFF. CDR3 in DNA: TGTGCCAGCAGTGAGCCGGGACAGGGGATTTTCACCGGGGAGCTGTTTTTT. The variable domain in full, with the rest retrieved from reference TRBV2 and TRBJ2-2, is EPEVTQTPSHQVTQMGQEVILRCVPISNHLYFYWYRQILGQKVEFLVSFYNNEISEKSEIFDDQFSVERPDGSNFTLKIRSTKLEDSAMYFCASSEPGQGIFTGELFFGEGSRLTVL.

Points on this clone: Other DNA variants within this sample encode the same CDR3. The rearrangement links TRBV6-5 to TRBJ2-3; D remains unclear. The CDR3 is 13 residues long. Trimming shortened V by 2 bases and J by 1 base, and 4 bases separated the two germline ends. Germline lookup yields CDR1 MNHEY and CDR2 SVGAGI. The CDR3 is CASSYGGTDTQYF. Here the CDR3 DNA reads TGTGCCAGCAGTTACGGTGGCACAGATACGCAGTATTTT.

The chain has TRBV7-6 and TRBJ2-5; D unclear. Deletions cut 5 bases from V and 3 bases from J, with 13 bases between. The CDR3 loop spans 14 amino acids. Per the germline V gene, CDR1 is SGHVS and CDR2 is FNYEAQ. The CDR3 bases are TGTGCCAGCAGCCCCCCTATGACGGAAGAGACCCAGTACTTC. Amino acid sequence: CASSPPMTEETQYF. Full variable domain (remainder filled in from reference TRBV7-6 and TRBJ2-5): GAGVSQSPRYKVTKRGQDVALRCDPISGHVSLYWYRQALGQGPEFLTYFNYEAQQDKSGLPNDRFSAERPEGSISTLTIQRTEQRDSAMYRCASSPPMTEETQYFGPGTRLLVL.

The chain carries TRBV30 and TRBJ2-2; 9 positions match TRBD1. The ends lost 8 bases at V and 7 bases at J; junction bases unmatched: 17. Germline V gene lookup returns CDR1 GTSNPN and CDR2 SVGIG (reference sequence). The CDR3 contains 16 residues. CDR3 sequence reads: CAGITGQGSISGELFF. CDR3 nucleotides: TGTGCCGGGATCACGGGACAGGGAAGTATAAGCGGGGAGCTGTTTTTT. Based on the CDR3 plus reference TRBV30 and TRBJ2-2, the full variable domain is SQTIHQWPATLVQPVGSPLSLECTVEGTSNPNLYWYRQAAGRGLQLLFYSVGIGQISSEVPQNLSASRPQDRQFILSSKKLLLSDSGFYLCAGITGQGSISGELFFGEGSRLTVL.

V usage is TRBV7-9 and J usage is TRBJ2-7; 7 bases agree with TRBD1. The trim removed 5 bases at V and 4 bases at J, leaving 8 bases unmatched. This CDR3 spans 14 amino acids. Germline lookup yields CDR1 SEHNR and CDR2 FQNEAQ (reference sequence). CDR3 region: CASSPRQGLYEQYF. The CDR3 nucleotides are TGTGCCAGCAGCCCGAGACAGGGCTTGTACGAGCAGTACTTC.

The V and J genes are TRBV25-1 and TRBJ2-7, with D possibly matching TRBD1 (5 bases). The germline V gene encodes CDR1 MGHDK and CDR2 SYGVNS. V lost 2 bases to trimming and J lost 3 bases, with 11 bases between them. This CDR3 region has 14 residues. The CDR3 bases are TGTGCCAGCAGTGAAGCGTCAGGGATCTACGAGCAGTACTTC. Translating gives CASSEASGIYEQYF.

This clone has only a few counts. This chain links TRBV4-3 with TRBJ2-6, with TRBD1 matching 7 bases. CDR3 length: 17 amino acids. From germline, CDR1 is LGHNA and CDR2 YSLEER. Losses at the gene ends were 0 bases for V and 0 bases for J; bases not matched to a gene: 2. This CDR3 is CASSQDPGGSGANVLTF. The CDR3 nucleotides are TGCGCCAGCAGCCAAGATCCAGGGGGCTCTGGGGCCAACGTCCTGACTTTC.

The chain has TRBV11-2 and TRBJ1-1; D is perhaps TRBD1 (6 bases). This CDR3 is built from 16 residues. Germline V gene lookup returns CDR1 SGHAT and CDR2 FQNNGV. The V and J ends lost 5 bases and 3 bases respectively, with 19 bases between them. CDR3 amino acids: CASSISVRGSYTEAFF. CDR3 DNA: TGTGCCAGCAGCATATCGGTCAGGGGCTCGTACACTGAAGCTTTCTTT.

The chain uses TRBV6-5 and TRBJ2-7, with D perhaps TRBD1 (6 bases). Germline V gives CDR1 MNHEY, CDR2 SVGAGI. The CDR3 runs to 14 residues. The V end was cut by 7 bases, the J end by 5 bases, with 18 bases between. CDR3: CASKSGQGLNEQYF. CDR3 in DNA: TGTGCCAGCAAGTCCGGCCAGGGGCTGAACGAGCAGTACTTC.

This clone has a single count. The chain is built from TRBV29-1 and TRBJ1-2, with 7 bases that match TRBD1. V was clipped by 5 bases and J by 3 bases; unmatched bases: 12. This CDR3 comprises 15 residues. CDR1 SQVTM and CDR2 ANQGSEA come from the germline V gene. This chain's CDR3 is CSVFGQESGDYGYTF. CDR3 nucleotides: TGCAGCGTTTTCGGACAGGAGAGTGGTGACTATGGCTACACCTTC.

J is TRBJ1-2 and V is TRBV2; D ambiguous. The V gene's germline CDR1 is SNHLY and CDR2 FYNNEI. The CDR3 extends over 10 amino acids. Trimming shortened V by 7 bases and J by 8 bases, and 8 bases separated the two germline ends. The DNA of the CDR3 is TGTGCCAGCACCCGGCCGGGCTACACCTTC. This sequence encodes CASTRPGYTF.

This clone was picked up a small number of times. This chain uses TRBV7-2 with TRBJ1-1; D is unresolved. Deletions cut 0 bases from V and 3 bases from J, with 5 bases between. The CDR3 consists of 13 residues. CDR1 and CDR2 from the germline V gene are SGHTA and FQGNSA. The CDR3 is CASSLARYTEAFF. The CDR3 DNA follows: TGTGCCAGCAGCTTAGCGCGGTACACTGAAGCTTTCTTT.

CDR3 in DNA: TGCGCCAGCAGCCAAAGGCGGGCAGACGAGCAGTACTTC. Protein sequence: CASSQRRADEQYF. The chain has TRBV4-3 and TRBJ2-7; tentatively, D is TRBD2 (5 bases). The length of the CDR3 is 13 residues. Germline-derived CDR1 and CDR2 are LGHNA and YSLEER. Trimming pared 2 bases from V and 5 bases from J, leaving 10 bases between.

This clone was counted between two and nine times. The V gene is TRBV30, the J gene TRBJ2-7; no reliable D call. In germline, CDR1 is GTSNPN, CDR2 SVGIG (reference sequence). Trimming took 0 bases from V and 6 from J, leaving 6 bases between them. The length of the CDR3 is 11 residues. This chain's CDR3 is CAWSVQFEQYF. The CDR3 DNA sequence: TGTGCCTGGAGTGTACAGTTCGAGCAGTACTTC.